The 11 T cell receptor beta chains listed next were all sequenced from one sample in a study of PD-1 blockade in classical Hodgkin lymphoma. Noted time point: cycle 4 day 1 (C4D1), after less than 7 weeks of nivolumab. Following autologous stem cell transplantation, relapse occurred in every patient, and exposure to brentuximab vedotin varied. Only in-frame clones appear in the TCRdb table, and some are missing; sequencing was by immunoSEQ multiplex PCR. The data show just under 65,000 clones, about 89% seen once. The sequenced sample was peripheral blood mononuclear cells (PBMCs), obtained before the fourth cycle of nivolumab. Every receptor here comes from a human donor with classical Hodgkin lymphoma.

V is TRBV5-1 and J is TRBJ2-3; 8 bases are a match to TRBD2. J was trimmed by 3 bases and V by 2 bases; bases with no gene match: 8. CDR3 length: 16 amino acids. Germline CDR1 reads SGHRS; CDR2 reads YFSETQ. The CDR3 bases are TGCGCCAGCAGCTTCATTAGCGGGGTCGGGACAGATACGCAGTATTTT. Translation: CASSFISGVGTDTQYF. Looking up the rest from reference TRBV5-1 and TRBJ2-3 gives the full variable domain: KAGVTQTPRYLIKTRGQQVTLSCSPISGHRSVSWYQQTPGQGLQFLFEYFSETQRNKGNFPGRFSGRQFSNSRSEMNVSTLELGDSALYLCASSFISGVGTDTQYFGPGTRLTVL.

CDR3 protein: CASSPRGAGEANSPLHF. The CDR3 bases are TGTGCCAGCAGCCCAAGAGGGGCAGGGGAGGCGAATTCACCCCTCCACTTT. This chain joins TRBV7-2 and TRBJ1-6; D possibly corresponds to TRBD1 (6 bases). V shed 5 bases and J shed 7 bases, with 21 bases lying between them. The CDR3 runs to 17 residues. The germline V gene encodes CDR1 SGHTA and CDR2 FQGNSA.

V is TRBV10-3 and J is TRBJ1-4; D remains ambiguous. This CDR3 is 15 amino acids long. Trimming removed 3 bases from V and 0 bases from J, with 8 bases in between. Germline CDR1 ENHRY, CDR2 SYGVKD. This chain's CDR3 is CAISETQPTNEKLFF. The CDR3 coding sequence is TGTGCCATCAGTGAAACCCAGCCAACTAATGAAAAACTGTTTTTT.

The chain recombines TRBV2 with TRBJ1-4; D is uncertain. CDR1 is SNHLY, CDR2 FYNNEI, per germline. The CDR3 has 10 residues. Trimming removed 7 bases from V and 14 bases from J, with 11 bases in between. CDR3 in amino acids: CASILEILFF. The CDR3 bases are TGTGCCAGCATCCTTGAAATTCTGTTTTTT.

The chain couples TRBV5-1 to TRBJ1-2; TRBD1 might be the D (6 bases). V shed 3 bases and J shed 6 bases, with 12 bases lying between them. Looked up from germline, CDR1 is SGHRS and CDR2 is YFSETQ. The CDR3 runs to 13 residues. This CDR3 reads CASSSGGANGYTF. In DNA, the CDR3 is TGCGCCAGCAGCTCGGGGGGCGCGAATGGCTACACCTTC.

The chain recombines TRBV19 with TRBJ1-5; TRBD1 might be the D (6 bases). This CDR3 contains 15 residues. V shed 7 bases and J shed 3 bases, with 16 bases lying between them. Germline-derived CDR1 and CDR2 are LNHDA and SQIVND (reference sequence). The CDR3 region is CASNLGQSINQPQHF. CDR3 DNA: TGTGCCAGTAATCTCGGACAGTCTATCAATCAGCCCCAGCATTTT. Full variable domain (missing parts from reference TRBV19 and TRBJ1-5): DGGITQSPKYLFRKEGQNVTLSCEQNLNHDAMYWYRQDPGQGLRLIYYSQIVNDFQKGDIAEGYSVSREKKESFPLTVTSAQKNPTAFYLCASNLGQSINQPQHFGDGTRLSIL.

This chain joins TRBV5-1 and TRBJ2-1, with 8 bases identical to TRBD2. The CDR3 is 18 residues long. Trimming took 4 bases from V and 5 from J; bases not matched to a gene: 17. Germline V lookup: CDR1 SGHRS, CDR2 YFSETQ. As DNA, the CDR3 is TGCGCCAGCAGCCTCTTTTGGACTAGCCCAAAGACAAACAATGAGCAGTTCTTC. Its protein is CASSLFWTSPKTNNEQFF. The full variable domain, completed using reference TRBV5-1 and TRBJ2-1, is KAGVTQTPRYLIKTRGQQVTLSCSPISGHRSVSWYQQTPGQGLQFLFEYFSETQRNKGNFPGRFSGRQFSNSRSEMNVSTLELGDSALYLCASSLFWTSPKTNNEQFFGPGTRLTVL.

This rearrangement joins TRBV21-1 to TRBJ1-5. TRBV21-1 is tagged as a pseudogene. CDR3 length: 13 amino acids. Here the CDR3 reads CAGSLASNQPQHF. CDR3 DNA: TGTGCCGGAAGTTTGGCTAGCAATCAGCCCCAGCATTTT.

The V call is TRBV6-1, the J call TRBJ2-3; 9 bases fit TRBD1. Germline CDR1 is MNHNS and CDR2 is SASEGT. The CDR3 totals 14 residues. The trim removed 2 bases at V and 7 bases at J, leaving 4 bases unmatched. For the CDR3, the DNA is TGTGCCAGCAGTGAAACAGGGGGCGCATATACGCAGTATTTT. Protein product: CASSETGGAYTQYF.

J is TRBJ1-4 and V is TRBV14; the D is unclear. Trimming took 4 bases from V and 8 from J, leaving 14 bases between them. Germline V lookup: CDR1 SGHDN, CDR2 FVKESK. The CDR3 runs to 14 residues. CDR3 coding DNA: TGTGCCAGCAGCCGCCCCGGGCCGGACGAAAAACTGTTTTTT. As protein: CASSRPGPDEKLFF.

This clone appeared a single time. The chain uses TRBV5-1 and TRBJ1-1; 10 nucleotides align to TRBD1. The germline CDR1 and CDR2 sequences are SGHRS and YFSETQ. The junction had 7 bases not matched to a gene; V was cut back by 4 bases and J by 4 bases. The CDR3 spans 15 residues. In DNA, the CDR3 is TGCGCCAGCAGCGCCCGACAGGGGGCGGGCACTGAAGCTTTCTTT. Its protein is CASSARQGAGTEAFF. The variable domain in full, completed from reference TRBV5-1 and TRBJ1-1, reads KAGVTQTPRYLIKTRGQQVTLSCSPISGHRSVSWYQQTPGQGLQFLFEYFSETQRNKGNFPGRFSGRQFSNSRSEMNVSTLELGDSALYLCASSARQGAGTEAFFGQGTRLTVV.